This T cell receptor beta chain was recorded in a study of vaccination effects on CD4 cells after COVID-19. General study results and limits: In healthy vaccinees, only 1 of 255 vaccine-induced clones cross-reacted with common cold coronaviruses.

The repertoire was sequenced with immunoSEQ multiplex PCR; TCRdb's copy has only in-frame clones and lacks some. The sample records approximately 76,000 clones, about 79% being singletons. Turning to this clone: Its antigen remains unknown.

Antigen-specific CD4+ T cells were first expanded with viral peptide pools by the ViraFEST assay and only then sequenced. CD4+ T cell isolation took place after 10 days of culture. None of these healthy vaccinees had been infected with SARS-CoV-2 before vaccination. A half-volume exchange with IL-2 medium occurred on days 3 and 7. Sample: CD4+ T cells from PBMCs cultured with SARS-CoV-2 spike peptides, taken before COVID-19 vaccination. This TCR was recovered from a human donor who received a COVID-19 vaccine.

CDR3 sequence (DNA): TGTGCCAGCTCACCCCCCGGCGCCTCAATTGGGAACAATCAGCCCCAGCATTTT. Translated: CASSPPGASIGNNQPQHF. The chain joins TRBV18 to TRBJ1-5; D is undetermined. Between the trimmed V and J ends, which lost 3 bases and 3 bases, there was a span of 21 bases. CDR1 is KGHSH, CDR2 LQKENI, per germline. This CDR3 has 18 amino acids.